This T cell receptor beta chain was recovered during a study of CD8 T cells in ankylosing spondylitis. Study observations and caveats: A subset of motif variants has previously been described in the synovial fluid and blood of reactive arthritis. Disease-linked clones proved CD8+ and comparatively uncommon in peripheral blood. Reportedly, matched ankylosing spondylitis synovial fluid was significantly enriched for disease-linked clones.

Researchers built TCR beta libraries using quantitative 5'-RACE with molecular barcodes. TCRdb analysed the 5' RACE reads with MiXCR anew, one entry per CDR3 protein. The sample includes about 250,000 distinct CDR3 sequences, roughly 32% of them seen just once. With regard to this clonotype: What it binds is unknown.

Germline V gene data show CDR1 as DFQATT and CDR2 as SNEGSKA (reference sequence). Trimming left V 0 bases short and J 5 bases short, with 10 bases between. This CDR3 has 14 amino acids. The chain has TRBV20-1 and TRBJ2-2, with D hard to call. This TCR was recovered from a male donor with ankylosing spondylitis or in good health (not recorded which). Sequencing used blood, either unsorted or a sorted T cell fraction (not recorded which). CDR3: CSARETPTTGELFF. The CDR3 DNA is TGCAGTGCTAGAGAGACACCTACTACCGGGGAGCTGTTTTTT.